This record looks at one TCR beta chain sequence and its context. This sample is drawn from a study of blood T cell repertoires in COVID-19. About the research overall: From T cells, B-cell-depleted T cells, or PBMCs came the material, which was cDNA or gDNA.

Measured with immunoSEQ multiplex PCR; TCRdb has only the in-frame clones, and not every one. The sample includes under 200,000 clones, 80% to 90% of them seen just once. CDR1 and CDR2 from the germline V gene are SGDLS and YYNGEE. V dropped 0 bases and J dropped 5 bases, with 15 bases sitting between them. This CDR3 has 15 amino acids. The gene calls are TRBV9 and TRBJ2-7; D is possibly TRBD2 (5 bases). The sequence was obtained from a woman in her 70s who had recovered from COVID-19. The sequencing input was peripheral blood. CDR3 amino acids: CASSVDPGLWDEQYF. The CDR3 nucleotides read TGTGCCAGCAGCGTAGATCCGGGGTTATGGGACGAGCAGTACTTC.